The rows below give T cell receptor beta chains drawn from one sample of a study of T cell responses to AZD1222 COVID-19 vaccine. Sequenced by immunoSEQ multiplex PCR; TCRdb stores in-frame clones only, minus some. Of about 190,000 clones listed, 80% to 90% are singletons. The sequences come from peripheral blood, collected on day 0 of MenACWY control vaccination. The source of these receptors is an adult in good health. Each CDR3 is given with its conserved first and last residue. A D gene is named only where the DNA matches it firmly. Only part of the rows carry a size: once, few, many, or a class if the clone is expanded.

V	J	size	D	DNA	CDR3
TRBV27	TRBJ2-7	-	-	TGTGCCAGCAGTTCTGGACTCGGATATAGTGAAAACTACGAGCAGTACTTC	CASSSGLGYSENYEQYF
TRBV7-9	TRBJ1-1	-	-	TGTGCCAGCAGCTTAGCGGCAGGGGCTGAAGCTTTCTTT	CASSLAAGAEAFF
TRBV6-9	TRBJ2-7	-	-	TGTGCCAGCAGTTATCAGACGGTGTCCTACGAGCAGTACTTC	CASSYQTVSYEQYF
TRBV28	TRBJ1-1	-	-	TGTGCCAGCAGCCGGGCCCTGGGGCTTGAAGCTTTCTTT	CASSRALGLEAFF
TRBV7-9	TRBJ2-7	-	TRBD2	TGTGCCAGCAGCTTCGATGGTAGCGGGAGTTCTGGAAACGAGCAGTACTTC	CASSFDGSGSSGNEQYF
TRBV27	TRBJ2-5	once	TRBD2	TGTGCCAGCAGTTTAGGGAGCGGGATGGGCCAAGAGACCCAGTACTTC	CASSLGSGMGQETQYF
TRBV19	TRBJ1-5	-	-	TGTGCCAGTAGTATCAGTACCGGTCAGCCCCAGCATTTT	CASSISTGQPQHF
TRBV5-4	TRBJ1-5	-	TRBD1	TGTGCCAGCAGCTTTAAGCCTATCCCAGGGGGTAGCAATCAGCCCCAGCATTTT	CASSFKPIPGGSNQPQHF
TRBV9	TRBJ1-2	-	-	TGTGCCAGCAGCGTAGGCCAGGGCAGCTATGGCTACACCTTC	CASSVGQGSYGYTF
TRBV4-1	TRBJ1-4	-	-	TGCGCCAGCAGCCAAGACGGACAAAAACTGTTTTTT	CASSQDGQKLFF
TRBV7-6	TRBJ2-7	-	-	TGTGCCAGCAGCTTAGAAGCCGGGCACAGGGCCTCGGGCGAGCAGTACTTC	CASSLEAGHRASGEQYF
TRBV28	TRBJ1-5	few	-	TGTGCCAGCAGTTTATCCCCGGGGATGCCCCAGCATTTT	CASSLSPGMPQHF
TRBV7-9	TRBJ2-7	-	-	TGTGCCAGCAGCTTTTCAGGGACCTACGAGCAGTACTTC	CASSFSGTYEQYF
TRBV30	TRBJ1-6	-	TRBD1	TGTGCCTGGAGTGTCGCCGGGACAGGGGGCTTGTCCCTCCACTTT	CAWSVAGTGGLSLHF
TRBV2	TRBJ1-1	-	-	TGTGCCAGCAGGGAAGGGGGGCGGACAACTGAAGCTTTCTTT	CASREGGRTTEAFF
TRBV12-3/TRBV12-4	TRBJ1-5	-	-	TGTGCCAGCAGATTAGGGGGATCACAGCCCCAGCATTTT	CASRLGGSQPQHF
TRBV28	TRBJ2-7	-	-	TGTGCCAGCAGCTGGGGAGACAGGTCCTACGAGCAGTACTTC	CASSWGDRSYEQYF
TRBV7-2	TRBJ1-3	-	-	TGTGCCAGCAGCTCCGGGACTTCTGGAAACACCATATATTTT	CASSSGTSGNTIYF
TRBV3-1/TRBV3-2	TRBJ1-2	-	-	TGTGCCAGCAGCCAAGAGGGCTCGAGCTATGGCTACACCTTC	CASSQEGSSYGYTF
TRBV7-3	TRBJ1-1	-	-	TGTGCCAGCAGCGCCTCCATTGGCACTGAAGCTTTCTTT	CASSASIGTEAFF
TRBV15	TRBJ1-1	-	-	TGTGCCACCTCCAAGGTCTGGAACACTGAAGCTTTCTTT	CATSKVWNTEAFF
TRBV24-1	TRBJ2-7	-	-	TGTGCCACCAGTGATCGGGACACGGAGACCTACGAGCAGTACTTC	CATSDRDTETYEQYF
TRBV5-1	TRBJ2-3	-	TRBD2	TGCGCCAGCAGCTGGACTAGGGATACAGATACGCAGTATTTT	CASSWTRDTDTQYF
TRBV6-6	TRBJ2-3	-	-	TGTGCCAGCAGCCAAGCCCAGTACACAGATACGCAGTATTTT	CASSQAQYTDTQYF
TRBV4-1	TRBJ2-4	-	-	TGCGCCAGCAGCCACTCTGAGAGGAGCGTTGGAAACATTCAGTACTTC	CASSHSERSVGNIQYF
TRBV24-1	TRBJ2-7	-	TRBD1	TGTGCCACCAGTGATCCCCCAGGGGGCGAGCAGTACTTC	CATSDPPGGEQYF
TRBV13	TRBJ2-3	-	TRBD2	TGTGCCAGCAGGGTAGCGGGAGTTACATTGGATACGCAGTATTTT	CASRVAGVTLDTQYF
TRBV24-1	TRBJ1-3	-	-	TGTGCCACCAGTGACCCACAGGGCCCTGGAAACACCATATATTTT	CATSDPQGPGNTIYF
TRBV7-9	TRBJ2-6	-	TRBD2	TGTGCCAGCAGCTTAGCGCAGGGAGGGACGAGTTCTGGGGCCAACGTCCTGACTTTC	CASSLAQGGTSSGANVLTF
TRBV30	TRBJ2-7	-	-	TGTGCCTGGAGTGGGGGGGCGAACGAGCAGTACTTC	CAWSGGANEQYF
TRBV19	TRBJ1-4	-	-	TGTGCCAGTAGTATAACACGTGAAAAACTGTTTTTT	CASSITREKLFF
TRBV20-1	TRBJ2-1	-	TRBD2	TGCAGTGCTAGTCTGGGGAGGGGCAATGAGCAGTTCTTC	CSASLGRGNEQFF
TRBV29-1	TRBJ1-1	few	-	TGCAGCGTGCGGACAGTTGACACTGAAGCTTTCTTT	CSVRTVDTEAFF
TRBV19	TRBJ2-7	-	TRBD2	TGTGCCAGTAGTATGGGTAGCGGGGACTACGAGCAGTACTTC	CASSMGSGDYEQYF
TRBV4-2	TRBJ2-3	-	TRBD2	TGTGCCAGCAGCCAAGAAGGGGGGACTAGTTCAGATACGCAGTATTTT	CASSQEGGTSSDTQYF
TRBV4-3	TRBJ1-2	-	-	TGCGCCAGCAGCCAGCATAGGGGCAGGGAATATGGCTACACCTTC	CASSQHRGREYGYTF
TRBV28	TRBJ1-2	once	-	TGTGCCAGCAGTTTGGGTTCGAGGTATGGCTACACCTTC	CASSLGSRYGYTF
TRBV6-5	TRBJ2-7	-	TRBD1	TGTGCCAGCAGTTTTGGGGGACAGGGGGCTTTCGAGCAGTACTTC	CASSFGGQGAFEQYF
TRBV15	TRBJ2-2	once	-	TGTGCCACCAGCGACCCGCCCGGGGAGCTGTTTTTT	CATSDPPGELFF
TRBV21-1	TRBJ1-2	few	-	TGTGCCAGCAGCAAAGAACGGTTAAACTATGGCTACACCTTC	CASSKERLNYGYTF
TRBV20-1	TRBJ2-7	-	TRBD2	TGCAGTGCTAGTCCTAGCGGGAGGGCCTTAGAGCAGTACTTC	CSASPSGRALEQYF
TRBV28	TRBJ2-7	-	-	TGTGCCAGCAGATACGGACAGTACGAGCAGTACTTC	CASRYGQYEQYF
TRBV3-1/TRBV3-2	TRBJ2-5	-	-	TGTGCCAGCAGCCAAGGATCGAATAGTCGGGGGGCCGGAGAACGGGAGACCCAGTACTTC	CASSQGSNSRGAGERETQYF
TRBV30	TRBJ2-7	-	-	TGTGCCTGGAGTGTCAGGTTCCCCCCCTACGAGCAGTACTTC	CAWSVRFPPYEQYF
TRBV11-2	TRBJ2-7	-	TRBD2	TGTGCCAGCAGCTTAGAGTCGCCCGGACTAGCGGGGGGGTATGGATACGAGCAGTACTTC	CASSLESPGLAGGYGYEQYF
TRBV28	TRBJ1-2	-	TRBD1	TGTGCCAGCAGTTCGAGGACAGGGGACTATGGCTACACCTTC	CASSSRTGDYGYTF
TRBV24-1	TRBJ1-2	-	-	TGTGCCACCAGTCACCGGACACTCGGGATGTGGAGCTACACCTTC	CATSHRTLGMWSYTF
TRBV7-2	TRBJ1-5	-	-	TGTGCCAGCAGCTTAGATGTGGGGATCGGCAATCAGCCCCAGCATTTT	CASSLDVGIGNQPQHF
TRBV21-1	TRBJ1-2	once	-	TGTGCCAGCAGCAAAGGGAGGGCCTTCGATTATGGCTACACCTTC	CASSKGRAFDYGYTF
TRBV9	TRBJ1-1	-	TRBD1	TGTGCCAGCAGCGAGGGGGACAGGGGTTTCACTGAAGCTTTCTTT	CASSEGDRGFTEAFF
TRBV7-9	TRBJ1-2	-	TRBD1	TGTGCCAGCAGCAACCAGGGGGCTCTAGGCTACACCTTC	CASSNQGALGYTF
TRBV27	TRBJ2-7	-	TRBD1	TGTGCCAGCACCCTACAGGGGAGAGTAGGCGAGCAGTACTTC	CASTLQGRVGEQYF
TRBV11-2	TRBJ1-3	-	TRBD1	TGTGCCAGCAGCTTAGTGGACAGGGACTCTGGAAACACCATATATTTT	CASSLVDRDSGNTIYF
TRBV27	TRBJ2-7	-	-	TGTGCCAGCAGGTACTCCGCGGGGTACGAGCAGTACTTC	CASRYSAGYEQYF
TRBV12-3/TRBV12-4	TRBJ1-2	few	TRBD1	TGTGCCAGCAGTTTGGGACAGAGAGATGGCTACACCTTC	CASSLGQRDGYTF
TRBV2	TRBJ1-2	-	-	TGTGCCAGCCAATCCTTCGGCGGGGGCTATGGCTACACCTTC	CASQSFGGGYGYTF
TRBV19	TRBJ2-2	-	-	TGTGCCAGTAGTCCGCGGACAGAACTGATTAACACCGGGGAGCTGTTTTTT	CASSPRTELINTGELFF
TRBV3-1/TRBV3-2	TRBJ1-2	-	-	TGTGCCAGCAGCCAACGGGGTATCGGCTACACCTTC	CASSQRGIGYTF
TRBV25-1	TRBJ2-7	-	-	TGTGCCAGCAGTGGATTGGGCCACGAGCAGTACTTC	CASSGLGHEQYF
TRBV6-1	TRBJ1-2	once	-	TGTGCCAGCAGTGAAGGTGACAGATATGGCTACACCTTC	CASSEGDRYGYTF